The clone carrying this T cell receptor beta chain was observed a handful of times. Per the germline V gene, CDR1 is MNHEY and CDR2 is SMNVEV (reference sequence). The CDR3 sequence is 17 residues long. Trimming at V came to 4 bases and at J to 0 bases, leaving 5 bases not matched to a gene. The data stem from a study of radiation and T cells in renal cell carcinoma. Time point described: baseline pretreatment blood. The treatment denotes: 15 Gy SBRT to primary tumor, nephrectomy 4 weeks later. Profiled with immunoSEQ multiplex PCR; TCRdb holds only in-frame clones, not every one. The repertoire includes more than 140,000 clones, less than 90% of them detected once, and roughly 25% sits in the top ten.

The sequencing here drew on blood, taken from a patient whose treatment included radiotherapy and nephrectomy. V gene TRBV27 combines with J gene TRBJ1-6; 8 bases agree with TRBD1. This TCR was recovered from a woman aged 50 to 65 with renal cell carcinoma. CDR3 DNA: TGTGCCAGCAGTTGGACAGGGCCACTCTCCTATAATTCACCCCTCCACTTT. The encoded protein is CASSWTGPLSYNSPLHF.